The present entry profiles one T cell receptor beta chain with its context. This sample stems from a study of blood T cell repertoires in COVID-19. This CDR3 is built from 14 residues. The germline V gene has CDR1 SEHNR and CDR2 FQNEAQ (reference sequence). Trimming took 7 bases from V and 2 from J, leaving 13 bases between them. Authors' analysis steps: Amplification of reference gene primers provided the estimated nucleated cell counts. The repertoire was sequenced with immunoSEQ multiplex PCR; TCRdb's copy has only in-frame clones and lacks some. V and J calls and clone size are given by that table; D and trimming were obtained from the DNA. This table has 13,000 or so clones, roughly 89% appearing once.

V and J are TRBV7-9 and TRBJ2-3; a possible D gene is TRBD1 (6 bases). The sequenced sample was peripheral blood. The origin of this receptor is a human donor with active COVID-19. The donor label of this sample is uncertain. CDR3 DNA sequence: TGTGCCAGCACCGAGGGGGTATACACAGATACGCAGTATTTT. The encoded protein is CASTEGVYTDTQYF.